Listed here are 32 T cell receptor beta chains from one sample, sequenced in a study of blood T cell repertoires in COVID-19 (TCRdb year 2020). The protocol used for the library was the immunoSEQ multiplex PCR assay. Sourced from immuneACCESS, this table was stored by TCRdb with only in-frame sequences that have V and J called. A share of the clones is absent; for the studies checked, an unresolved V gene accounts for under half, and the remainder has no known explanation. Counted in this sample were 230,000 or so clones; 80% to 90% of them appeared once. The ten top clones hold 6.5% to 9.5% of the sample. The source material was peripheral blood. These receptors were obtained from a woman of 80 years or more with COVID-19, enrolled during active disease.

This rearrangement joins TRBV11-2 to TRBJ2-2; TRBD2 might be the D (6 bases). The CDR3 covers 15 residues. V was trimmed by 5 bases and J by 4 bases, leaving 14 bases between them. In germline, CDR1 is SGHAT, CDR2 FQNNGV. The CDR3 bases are TGTGCCAGCAGCCTGACTAGATTTGTCACCGGGGAGCTGTTTTTT. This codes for CASSLTRFVTGELFF.

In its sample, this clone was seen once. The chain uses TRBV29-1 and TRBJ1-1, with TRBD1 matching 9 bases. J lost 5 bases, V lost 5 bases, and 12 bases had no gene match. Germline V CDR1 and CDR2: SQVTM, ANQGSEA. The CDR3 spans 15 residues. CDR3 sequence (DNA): TGCAGCGTTTCCGGTGAAACAGGGGGCCGTACTGAAGCTTTCTTT. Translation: CSVSGETGGRTEAFF.

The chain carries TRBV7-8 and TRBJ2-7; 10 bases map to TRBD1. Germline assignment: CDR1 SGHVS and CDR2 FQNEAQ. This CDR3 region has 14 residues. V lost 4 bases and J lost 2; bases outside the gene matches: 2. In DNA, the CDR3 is TGTGCCAGCAGCTGGGACAGGGGAGCCTACGAGCAGTACTTC. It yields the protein CASSWDRGAYEQYF.

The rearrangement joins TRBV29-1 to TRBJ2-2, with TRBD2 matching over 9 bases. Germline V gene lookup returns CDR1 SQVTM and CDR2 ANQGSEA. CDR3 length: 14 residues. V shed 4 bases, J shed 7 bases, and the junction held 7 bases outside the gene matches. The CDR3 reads CSVGGRADDGELFF. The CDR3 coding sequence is TGCAGCGTTGGCGGGAGGGCCGACGACGGGGAGCTGTTTTTT.

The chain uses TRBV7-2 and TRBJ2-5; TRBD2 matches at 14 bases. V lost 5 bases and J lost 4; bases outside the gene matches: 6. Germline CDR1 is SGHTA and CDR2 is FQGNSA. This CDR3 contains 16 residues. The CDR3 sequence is CASSLRLAGGRETQYF. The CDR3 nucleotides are TGTGCCAGCAGCCTGAGACTAGCGGGGGGGCGAGAGACCCAGTACTTC.

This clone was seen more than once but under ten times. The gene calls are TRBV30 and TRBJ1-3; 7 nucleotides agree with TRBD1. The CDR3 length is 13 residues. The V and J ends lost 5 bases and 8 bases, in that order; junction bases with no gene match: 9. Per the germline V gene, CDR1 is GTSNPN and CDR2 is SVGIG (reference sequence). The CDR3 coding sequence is TGTGCCTGGGATTACAGGGGTCTGGACACCATATATTTT. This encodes CAWDYRGLDTIYF.

CDR3 protein: CASSFLGGSNTGELFF. The CDR3, as DNA: TGTGCCAGCAGTTTTTTAGGCGGGAGTAACACCGGGGAGCTGTTTTTT. The chain uses TRBV28 and TRBJ2-2, with 7 nucleotides matching TRBD2. This CDR3 spans 16 amino acids. CDR1 MDHEN and CDR2 SYDVKM come from the germline V gene. J was trimmed by 2 bases and V by 3 bases; bases with no gene match: 6.

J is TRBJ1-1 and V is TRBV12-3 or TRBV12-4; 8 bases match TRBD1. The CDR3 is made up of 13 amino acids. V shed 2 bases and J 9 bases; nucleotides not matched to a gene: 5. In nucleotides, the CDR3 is TGTGCCAGCAGTTTATCAGGGGGCTACAAAGCTTTCTTT. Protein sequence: CASSLSGGYKAFF.

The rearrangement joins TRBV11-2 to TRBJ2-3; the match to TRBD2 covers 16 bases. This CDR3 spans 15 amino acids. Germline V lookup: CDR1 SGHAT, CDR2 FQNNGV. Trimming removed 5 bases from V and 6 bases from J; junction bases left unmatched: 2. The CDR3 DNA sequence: TGTGCCAGCAGCGCGGGACTAGCGGGAGGGGATACGCAGTATTTT. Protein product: CASSAGLAGGDTQYF.

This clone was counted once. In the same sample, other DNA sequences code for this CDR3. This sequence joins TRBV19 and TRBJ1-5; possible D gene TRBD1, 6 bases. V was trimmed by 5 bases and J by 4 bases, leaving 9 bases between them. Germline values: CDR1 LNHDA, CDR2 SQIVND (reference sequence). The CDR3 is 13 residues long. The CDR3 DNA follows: TGTGCCAGTAGTGGACAGAGGAATCAGCCCCAGCATTTT. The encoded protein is CASSGQRNQPQHF.

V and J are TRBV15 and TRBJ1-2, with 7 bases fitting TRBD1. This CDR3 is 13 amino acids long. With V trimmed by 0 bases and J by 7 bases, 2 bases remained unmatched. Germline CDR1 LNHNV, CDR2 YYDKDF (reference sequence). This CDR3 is CATSRDKGAGYTF. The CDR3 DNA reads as TGTGCCACCAGCAGAGATAAGGGGGCTGGCTACACCTTC.

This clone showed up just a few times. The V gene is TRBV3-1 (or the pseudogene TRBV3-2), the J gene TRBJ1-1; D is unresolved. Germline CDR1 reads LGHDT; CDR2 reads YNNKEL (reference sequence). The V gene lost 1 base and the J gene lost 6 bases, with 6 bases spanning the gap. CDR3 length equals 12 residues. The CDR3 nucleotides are TGTGCCAGCAGCCAAGTTGGCTCTGAAGCTTTCTTT. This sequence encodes CASSQVGSEAFF.

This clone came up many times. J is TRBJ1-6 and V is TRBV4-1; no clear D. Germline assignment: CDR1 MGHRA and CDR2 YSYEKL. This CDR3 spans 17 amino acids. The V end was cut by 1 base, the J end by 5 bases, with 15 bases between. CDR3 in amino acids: CASSQGPRRGNNSPLHF. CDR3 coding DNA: TGCGCCAGCAGCCAAGGACCTCGTAGAGGGAATAATTCACCCCTCCACTTT.

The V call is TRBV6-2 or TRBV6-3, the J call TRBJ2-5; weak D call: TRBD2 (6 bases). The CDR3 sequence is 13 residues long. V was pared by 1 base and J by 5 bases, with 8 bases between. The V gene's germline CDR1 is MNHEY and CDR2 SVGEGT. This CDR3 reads CASSYWDWETQYF. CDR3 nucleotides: TGTGCCAGCAGTTACTGGGACTGGGAGACCCAGTACTTC.

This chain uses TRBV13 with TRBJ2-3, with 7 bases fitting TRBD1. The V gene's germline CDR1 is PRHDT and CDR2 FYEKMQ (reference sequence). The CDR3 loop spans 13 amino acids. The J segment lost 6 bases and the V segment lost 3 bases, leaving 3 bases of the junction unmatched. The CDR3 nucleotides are TGTGCCAGCAGCTTCCGAGGGGGCGATACGCAGTATTTT. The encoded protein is CASSFRGGDTQYF.

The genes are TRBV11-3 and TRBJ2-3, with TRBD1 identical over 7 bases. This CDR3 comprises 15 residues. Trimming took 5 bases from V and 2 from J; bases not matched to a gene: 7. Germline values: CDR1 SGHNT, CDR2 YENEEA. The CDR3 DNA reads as TGTGCCAGCAGCCTCGGACAGGCCGTCACAGATACGCAGTATTTT. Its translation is CASSLGQAVTDTQYF.

The CDR3: CASSFSPPDTQYF. The CDR3 coding sequence is TGTGCCAGCAGTTTCAGTCCCCCAGATACGCAGTATTTT. The chain employs TRBV12-3 or TRBV12-4 and TRBJ2-3, with no clear D. The CDR3 length is 13 residues. V was cut by 3 bases and J by 4 bases, with 8 bases left in between.

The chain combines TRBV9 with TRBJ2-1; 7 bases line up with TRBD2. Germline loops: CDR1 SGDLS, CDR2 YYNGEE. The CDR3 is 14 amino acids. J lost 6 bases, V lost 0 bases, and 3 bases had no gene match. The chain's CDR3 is CASSVGLAANEQFF. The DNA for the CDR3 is TGTGCCAGCAGCGTAGGGCTAGCGGCCAATGAGCAGTTCTTC.

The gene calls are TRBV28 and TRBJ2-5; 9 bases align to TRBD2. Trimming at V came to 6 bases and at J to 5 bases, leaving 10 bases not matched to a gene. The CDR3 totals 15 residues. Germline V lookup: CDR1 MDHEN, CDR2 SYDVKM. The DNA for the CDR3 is TGTGCCAGCAGAAACTCAGCGGGAGGAGGTGAGACCCAGTACTTC. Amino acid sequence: CASRNSAGGGETQYF.

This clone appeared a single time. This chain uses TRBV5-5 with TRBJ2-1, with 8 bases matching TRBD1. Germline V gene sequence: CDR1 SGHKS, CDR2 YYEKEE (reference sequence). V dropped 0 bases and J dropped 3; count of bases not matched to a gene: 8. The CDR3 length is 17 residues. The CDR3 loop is CASSLGTGLGYYNEQFF. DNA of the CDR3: TGTGCCAGCAGCTTGGGGACAGGGCTGGGATACTACAATGAGCAGTTCTTC.

The CDR3 is CASSSRGQINEKLFF. Here the CDR3 DNA reads TGCGCCAGCAGCTCCCGTGGACAGATTAATGAAAAACTGTTTTTT. V is TRBV5-1 and J is TRBJ1-4; maybe TRBD1 (6 bases). V dropped 3 bases and J dropped 4 bases, with 13 bases sitting between them. In germline, CDR1 is SGHRS, CDR2 YFSETQ. CDR3 length: 15 amino acids.

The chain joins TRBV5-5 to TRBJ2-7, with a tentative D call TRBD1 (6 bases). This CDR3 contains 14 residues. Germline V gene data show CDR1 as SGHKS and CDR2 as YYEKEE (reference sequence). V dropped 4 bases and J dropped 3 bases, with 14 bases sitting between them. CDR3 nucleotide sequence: TGTGCCAGCAGCCTCTTGCAGGGGAGCTACGAGCAGTACTTC. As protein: CASSLLQGSYEQYF.

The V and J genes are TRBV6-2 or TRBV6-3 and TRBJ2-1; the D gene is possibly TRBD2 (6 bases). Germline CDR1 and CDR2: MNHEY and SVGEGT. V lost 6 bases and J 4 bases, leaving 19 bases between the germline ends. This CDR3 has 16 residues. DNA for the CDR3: TGTGCCAGCAGCAAGGCCTTGGGGGGAAAGTACAATGAGCAGTTCTTC. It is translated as CASSKALGGKYNEQFF.

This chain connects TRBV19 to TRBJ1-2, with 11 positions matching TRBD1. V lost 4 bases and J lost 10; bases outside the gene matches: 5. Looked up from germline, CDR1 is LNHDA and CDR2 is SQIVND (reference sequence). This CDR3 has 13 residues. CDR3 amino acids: CASSNRDRGNYTF. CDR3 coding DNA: TGTGCCAGTAGTAACCGGGACAGGGGGAACTACACCTTC. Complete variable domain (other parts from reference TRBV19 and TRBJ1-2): DGGITQSPKYLFRKEGQNVTLSCEQNLNHDAMYWYRQDPGQGLRLIYYSQIVNDFQKGDIAEGYSVSREKKESFPLTVTSAQKNPTAFYLCASSNRDRGNYTFGSGTRLTVV.

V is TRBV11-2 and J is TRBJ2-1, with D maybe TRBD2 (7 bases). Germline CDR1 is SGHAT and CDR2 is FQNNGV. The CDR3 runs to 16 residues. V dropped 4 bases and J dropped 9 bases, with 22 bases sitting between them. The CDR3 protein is CASSWTRPHVGGEQFF. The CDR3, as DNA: TGTGCCAGCAGCTGGACTAGGCCCCACGTAGGGGGTGAGCAGTTCTTC.

The CDR3 protein is CASSSRQVGNQPQHF. The CDR3 nucleotides read TGTGCCAGCAGTTCCAGACAGGTAGGCAATCAGCCCCAGCATTTT. The chain joins TRBV6-2 or TRBV6-3 to TRBJ1-5, with D possibly matching TRBD1 (6 bases). Deletions cut 4 bases from V and 2 bases from J, with 12 bases between. The CDR3 is 15 residues long. CDR1 and CDR2 from the germline V gene are MNHEY and SVGEGT.

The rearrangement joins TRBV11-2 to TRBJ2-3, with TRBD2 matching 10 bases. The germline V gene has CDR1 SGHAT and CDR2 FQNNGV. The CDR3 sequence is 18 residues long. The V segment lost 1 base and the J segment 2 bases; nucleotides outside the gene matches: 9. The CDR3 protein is CASSLGRQAGGPTDTQYF. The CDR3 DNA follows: TGTGCCAGCAGCTTAGGACGGCAAGCGGGAGGGCCCACAGATACGCAGTATTTT.

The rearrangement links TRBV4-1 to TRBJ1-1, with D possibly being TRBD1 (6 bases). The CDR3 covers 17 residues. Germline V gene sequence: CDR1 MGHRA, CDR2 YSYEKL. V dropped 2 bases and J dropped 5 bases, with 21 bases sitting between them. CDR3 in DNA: TGCGCCAGCAGCCAAAGTCTAACAGGGAAGGGTAGGACTGAAGCTTTCTTT. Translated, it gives CASSQSLTGKGRTEAFF.

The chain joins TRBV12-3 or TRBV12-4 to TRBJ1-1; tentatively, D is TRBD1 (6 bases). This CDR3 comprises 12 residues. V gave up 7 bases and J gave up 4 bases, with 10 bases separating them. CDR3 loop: CASTPRGTEAFF. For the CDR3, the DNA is TGTGCCAGCACCCCCAGGGGCACTGAAGCTTTCTTT.

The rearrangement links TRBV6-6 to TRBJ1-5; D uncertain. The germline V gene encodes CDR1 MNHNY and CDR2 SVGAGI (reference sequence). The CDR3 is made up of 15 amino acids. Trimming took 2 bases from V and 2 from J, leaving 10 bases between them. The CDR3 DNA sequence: TGTGCCAGCAGTTACAGGGTCGGGGGCAATCAGCCCCAGCATTTT. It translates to CASSYRVGGNQPQHF.

In nucleotides, the CDR3 is TGTGCCAGTATAAAGGACAGGAAGGGAAATTCACCCCTCCACTTT. Encoded protein: CASIKDRKGNSPLHF. V is TRBV19 and J is TRBJ1-6; 7 bases line up with TRBD1. The ends lost 7 bases at V and 7 bases at J; junction bases unmatched: 10. The V gene's germline CDR1 is LNHDA and CDR2 SQIVND (reference sequence). This CDR3 has 15 amino acids. The entire variable domain, with the rest obtained from reference TRBV19 and TRBJ1-6, is as follows: DGGITQSPKYLFRKEGQNVTLSCEQNLNHDAMYWYRQDPGQGLRLIYYSQIVNDFQKGDIAEGYSVSREKKESFPLTVTSAQKNPTAFYLCASIKDRKGNSPLHFGNGTRLTVT.

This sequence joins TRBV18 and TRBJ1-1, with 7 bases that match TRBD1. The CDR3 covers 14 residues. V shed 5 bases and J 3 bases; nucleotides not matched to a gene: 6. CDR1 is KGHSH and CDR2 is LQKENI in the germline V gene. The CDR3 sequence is CASSLRRGDTEAFF. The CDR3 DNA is TGTGCCAGCTCATTGCGCAGGGGGGACACTGAAGCTTTCTTT.